This TCR beta chain was captured by sequencing in a study of T-cell reconstitution after alpha-beta-depleted transplantation in children. A remark on this clonotype: The antigen is undetermined.

General observations from the study: In patients about two months after transplant, alpha-beta T cells reportedly arose from several hundred expanded graft clones. For some patients, TCRbeta diversity was high at day 60 because of recipient T cells and thymic progenitors that survived.

Trimming removed 6 bases at V and 0 bases at J, with 11 bases between. The CDR3 loop spans 15 amino acids. CDR1 is MNHNS and CDR2 is SASEGT in the germline V gene. Molecular barcoding with unique molecular identifiers was used for the TCRbeta library. From the PCR reads, TCRdb called clonotypes with MiXCR, one entry per CDR3 protein. The sample has around 580,000 distinct CDR3 sequences, over 25% seen once. This clonotype was obtained from a boy under three years old with Wiskott-Aldrich syndrome, due to receive a stem cell transplant. The rearrangement joins TRBV6-1 to TRBJ2-2; TRBD2 might be the D (6 bases). The source material was PBMCs, sampled before TCRalphabeta/CD19-depleted stem cell transplant. Here the CDR3 DNA reads TGTGCCAGCAGAGCGGACTACGCGAACACCGGGGAGCTGTTTTTT. Translation: CASRADYANTGELFF.